The rows below give T cell receptor beta chains drawn from one sample of a study of response to subunit inactivated influenza vaccine. TCRdb reanalysed the RT-PCR reads using MiXCR and keeps one entry per CDR3 protein. Of about 480,000 distinct CDR3 sequences listed, about an eighth were seen once; the top ten hold over 10%. The sequencing used PBMCs from blood, collected 35 to 45 days after vaccination. Receptor source: a man aged 50 to 60 who received an inactivated influenza vaccine. Both conserved end residues are part of each CDR3. Each record gives: V gene, CDR3 length, D gene, clone size, J gene, CDR3 DNA, CDR3 protein. The D gene is left open where the match is weak. Some rows mark clone size as missing; the rest say once, few, many or name a class of expanded clone.

V: TRBV11-2; length: 14; D: TRBD1; size: many; J: TRBJ1-1; DNA: TGTGCCAGCAGCCTGGACAGGATGAGTGGTGAAGCTTTCTTT; CDR3: CASSLDRMSGEAFF
V: TRBV4-1; length: 14; D: TRBD2; size: many; J: TRBJ2-2; DNA: TGCGCCAGTTATAGCGGGGGGAACACCGGGGAGCTGTTTTTT; CDR3: CASYSGGNTGELFF
V: TRBV3-1; length: 12; D: .; size: many; J: TRBJ2-7; DNA: TGTGCCAGCAGCAAAACTTCCTACGAGCAGTACTTC; CDR3: CASSKTSYEQYF
V: TRBV7-2; length: 15; D: .; size: .; J: TRBJ1-1; DNA: TGTGCCAGCAGCTTAGTCGACAGAGTGAACACTGAAGCTTTCTTT; CDR3: CASSLVDRVNTEAFF
V: TRBV12-3/TRBV12-4; length: 16; D: TRBD2; size: few; J: TRBJ2-1; DNA: TGTGCCAGCGGATGGAGGACTAGTGGGGTTTTGGATGAGCAGTTCTTC; CDR3: CASGWRTSGVLDEQFF
V: TRBV4-3; length: 16; D: .; size: .; J: TRBJ2-2; DNA: TGCGCCAGCAGCCCCGGACTTTTTTCGAACACCGGGGAGCTGTTTTTT; CDR3: CASSPGLFSNTGELFF
V: TRBV14; length: 13; D: .; size: .; J: TRBJ1-5; DNA: TGTGCCAGCAGCCAAGTATCTGGGCAGCCCCAGCATTTT; CDR3: CASSQVSGQPQHF
V: TRBV7-9; length: 14; D: TRBD1; size: few; J: TRBJ2-5; DNA: TGTGCCAGCAGCGTCCGGGACAGTTGGGAGACCCAGTACTTC; CDR3: CASSVRDSWETQYF
V: TRBV28; length: 15; D: TRBD1; size: .; J: TRBJ2-5; DNA: TGTGCCAGCAGGTTGGGACAGGCATACCAAGAGACCCAGTACTTC; CDR3: CASRLGQAYQETQYF
V: TRBV10-3; length: 16; D: TRBD1; size: once; J: TRBJ2-2; DNA: TGTGCCGTGGGGACAGGGGGTAGTTTTGACCCCGGGGAGCTGTTTTTT; CDR3: CAVGTGGSFDPGELFF
V: TRBV11-3; length: 13; D: .; size: .; J: TRBJ2-2; DNA: TGTGCCAGCAGCTTAGTAGGCGGCGGGGAGCTGTTTTTT; CDR3: CASSLVGGGELFF
V: TRBV9; length: 15; D: TRBD2; size: .; J: TRBJ2-5; DNA: TGTGCCAGCAGCGTAGCCGCGGGAGGGACAGAGACCCAGCACTTC; CDR3: CASSVAAGGTETQHF
V: TRBV6-5; length: 12; D: .; size: .; J: TRBJ1-2; DNA: TGTGCCAGCAGAGGACCAACCCGAGGCTACACCTTC; CDR3: CASRGPTRGYTF
V: TRBV10-3; length: 15; D: .; size: few; J: TRBJ1-1; DNA: TGTGCCATCAGTGGGAAGGACAGTATGAACACTGAAGCTTTCTTT; CDR3: CAISGKDSMNTEAFF
V: TRBV5-1; length: 16; D: TRBD1; size: .; J: TRBJ2-2; DNA: TGCGCCAGCAGACCCCCCGCACAGGGGGCCACCGGGGAGCTGTTTTTT; CDR3: CASRPPAQGATGELFF
V: TRBV12-3/TRBV12-4; length: 16; D: TRBD1; size: few; J: TRBJ2-7; DNA: TGTGCCAGCAGTTTTTCTGGGACAGGGACAGCCTACGAGCAGTACTTC; CDR3: CASSFSGTGTAYEQYF
V: TRBV4-2; length: 16; D: .; size: many; J: TRBJ1-5; DNA: TGTGCCAGCAGCAGCGAAAGTGGAGGGATCGGTCAGCCCCAGCATTTT; CDR3: CASSSESGGIGQPQHF
V: TRBV12-3/TRBV12-4; length: 13; D: .; size: many; J: TRBJ1-3; DNA: TGTGCCAGCAACCCCCTTCCTGTACGCACCATATATTTT; CDR3: CASNPLPVRTIYF
V: TRBV5-6; length: 15; D: TRBD1; size: .; J: TRBJ2-7; DNA: TGTGCCAGCAGCTTCAAAACAGGGGTGGGCTACGAGCAGTACTTC; CDR3: CASSFKTGVGYEQYF
V: TRBV24-1; length: 15; D: .; size: .; J: TRBJ2-2; DNA: TGTGCCACCAGGGGGCCCCAGGGGAGCACCGGGGAGCTGTTTTTT; CDR3: CATRGPQGSTGELFF
V: TRBV20-1; length: 15; D: .; size: many; J: TRBJ2-1; DNA: TGCAGTGCTAGGCACCGGGACCGAGATACGAATGAGCAGTTCTTC; CDR3: CSARHRDRDTNEQFF
V: TRBV9; length: 14; D: .; size: .; J: TRBJ1-4; DNA: TGTGCCAGCAGCGTAGATCCCCGACAGGAAAAACTGTTTTTT; CDR3: CASSVDPRQEKLFF
V: TRBV15; length: 14; D: TRBD2; size: few; J: TRBJ2-7; DNA: TGTGCCACCAGATCTAGCGGAGGCTCCTACGAGCAGTACTTC; CDR3: CATRSSGGSYEQYF
V: TRBV6-1; length: 14; D: .; size: .; J: TRBJ1-2; DNA: TGTGCCAGCAGCCTCGGCAGGGGCGGGGATGGCTACACCTTC; CDR3: CASSLGRGGDGYTF
V: TRBV5-5; length: 14; D: .; size: few; J: TRBJ2-7; DNA: TGTGCCAGCAGCTTGGGACGGATCTCCTACGAGCAGTACTTC; CDR3: CASSLGRISYEQYF
V: TRBV10-3; length: 15; D: TRBD2; size: many; J: TRBJ2-2; DNA: TGTGCCATCAGAGCGGGGGCAACGAACACCGGGGAGCTGTTTTTT; CDR3: CAIRAGATNTGELFF
V: TRBV3-1; length: 14; D: .; size: .; J: TRBJ2-6; DNA: TGTGCCAGCAGGATGGACTCTGGGGCCAACGTCCTGACTTTC; CDR3: CASRMDSGANVLTF
V: TRBV29-1; length: 14; D: TRBD2; size: few; J: TRBJ2-7; DNA: TGCAGCGTCGCCACACTAGCGGGAGGCTACGAGCAGTACTTC; CDR3: CSVATLAGGYEQYF
V: TRBV3-1; length: 16; D: TRBD2; size: few; J: TRBJ2-2; DNA: TGTGCCAGCAGCCCCTCAGCGGGAGCCCAGGACGGGGAGCTGTTTTTT; CDR3: CASSPSAGAQDGELFF
V: TRBV5-5; length: 15; D: .; size: few; J: TRBJ2-3; DNA: TGTGCCAGCAGCTTTTGGGCGGTCGACACAGATACGCAGTATTTT; CDR3: CASSFWAVDTDTQYF
V: TRBV28; length: 17; D: .; size: few; J: TRBJ2-1; DNA: TGTGCCAGCAGTACCCCCGGTGGGAGCGCCTCCTACAATGAGCAGTTCTTC; CDR3: CASSTPGGSASYNEQFF
V: TRBV27; length: 17; D: TRBD1; size: few; J: TRBJ1-1; DNA: TGTGCCAGCAGCCACGGGACAGGGTCATTGGCGAACACTGAAGCTTTCTTT; CDR3: CASSHGTGSLANTEAFF
V: TRBV3-1; length: 14; D: .; size: few; J: TRBJ2-3; DNA: TGTGCCAGCAGCCAGGCGACACCCCGGGATACGCAGTATTTT; CDR3: CASSQATPRDTQYF
V: TRBV6-5; length: 15; D: .; size: many; J: TRBJ1-6; DNA: TGTGCCAGCAGTTACGGAGTCGGTCATAATTCACCCCTCCACTTT; CDR3: CASSYGVGHNSPLHF
V: TRBV29-1; length: 16; D: .; size: .; J: TRBJ2-1; DNA: TGCAGCGTTGAAAGCCGTGCGGCGGGTACCTACAATGAGCAGTTCTTC; CDR3: CSVESRAAGTYNEQFF
V: TRBV7-2; length: 17; D: TRBD1; size: few; J: TRBJ1-4; DNA: TGTGCCAGCAGCTTATGGCGGGACAGGGGAATCGGTGAAAAACTGTTTTTT; CDR3: CASSLWRDRGIGEKLFF
V: TRBV20-1; length: 14; D: TRBD1; size: many; J: TRBJ2-3; DNA: TGCAGTGCTCTACCGGGACAGGGGGCCGATACGCAGTATTTT; CDR3: CSALPGQGADTQYF
V: TRBV20-1; length: 16; D: TRBD2; size: few; J: TRBJ2-2; DNA: TGCAGTGCTAGGACGCTAGCGGGCGCGAACACCGGGGAGCTGTTTTTT; CDR3: CSARTLAGANTGELFF
V: TRBV4-1; length: 17; D: .; size: .; J: TRBJ2-1; DNA: TGCGCCAGCAGCCAGCCAATCCGGGGACCAACGAACAATGAGCAGTTCTTC; CDR3: CASSQPIRGPTNNEQFF
V: TRBV7-6; length: 14; D: TRBD2; size: few; J: TRBJ2-1; DNA: TGTGCCAGCAGCTTAGAGCGACTAGCCTATGAGCAGTTCTTC; CDR3: CASSLERLAYEQFF
V: TRBV7-9; length: 14; D: TRBD2; size: many; J: TRBJ2-7; DNA: TGTGCCAGCAGCTCTGGTAGCGGGAGTTACGAGCAGTACTTC; CDR3: CASSSGSGSYEQYF
V: TRBV7-3; length: 15; D: TRBD2; size: .; J: TRBJ2-1; DNA: TGTGCCAGCAGCTTCGGGCTAGCGGGACGCGGTGAGCAGTTCTTC; CDR3: CASSFGLAGRGEQFF
V: TRBV7-8; length: 17; D: .; size: many; J: TRBJ2-3; DNA: TGTGCCAGCAGCTTGCCCAAAGTAGTTGTGAGCACAGATACGCAGTATTTT; CDR3: CASSLPKVVVSTDTQYF
V: TRBV15; length: 14; D: .; size: few; J: TRBJ2-7; DNA: TGTGCCACCAGCAGAGGTGGCAGCTCCTACGAGCAGTACTTC; CDR3: CATSRGGSSYEQYF
V: TRBV5-6; length: 15; D: TRBD1; size: few; J: TRBJ2-2; DNA: TGTGCCAGCAGCCGACAGGGGGCGAACACCGGGGAGCTGTTTTTT; CDR3: CASSRQGANTGELFF
V: TRBV28; length: 17; D: .; size: few; J: TRBJ2-7; DNA: TGTGCCAGCAGTTTTCGCCGAACTCTCCGGGAGACCTACGAGCAGTACTTC; CDR3: CASSFRRTLRETYEQYF
V: TRBV9; length: 15; D: .; size: few; J: TRBJ2-1; DNA: TGTGCCAGCAGCGTAGACTGGACTCCCTTTAATGAGCAGTTCTTC; CDR3: CASSVDWTPFNEQFF
V: TRBV7-8; length: 18; D: TRBD2; size: .; J: TRBJ2-3; DNA: TGTGCCAGCAGCTTAGGATTGCTAGCGGGGTGGCGTACAGATACGCAGTATTTT; CDR3: CASSLGLLAGWRTDTQYF
V: TRBV7-2; length: 15; D: TRBD2; size: .; J: TRBJ2-7; DNA: TGTGCCAGCAGCTTAGATCGGGGACTAGTTCGGGAGCAGTACTTC; CDR3: CASSLDRGLVREQYF
V: TRBV4-3; length: 15; D: .; size: .; J: TRBJ2-3; DNA: TGCGCCAGTCGGGGTAGAGCTCTGAGCACAGATACGCAGTATTTT; CDR3: CASRGRALSTDTQYF
V: TRBV6-1; length: 16; D: TRBD1; size: few; J: TRBJ2-1; DNA: TGTGCCAGCAGGCGTCCACAGGGGTGGGGAGACAATGAGCAGTTCTTC; CDR3: CASRRPQGWGDNEQFF
V: TRBV20-1; length: 10; D: .; size: many; J: TRBJ2-3; DNA: TGCAGTGCTGAGACATATACGCAGTATTTT; CDR3: CSAETYTQYF
V: TRBV20-1; length: 14; D: TRBD1; size: .; J: TRBJ1-6; DNA: TGCAGTGCTAGAGTCGGGACAGTCAATTCACCCCTCCACTTT; CDR3: CSARVGTVNSPLHF